This T cell receptor (beta chain) was documented in a study of T cell clones after liver transplantation. Study details: A pre-transplant mixed lymphocyte reaction with TCRbeta sequencing defined graft-donor-reactive clones followed in post-transplant blood. As an antigen-independent comparator, third-party-reactive TCRbeta sequences came from pre-transplant mixed lymphocyte reactions. Blood was drawn pre-transplant, before withdrawal, and after full or failed withdrawal.

This clone has a handful of counts. Profiling relied on immunoSEQ multiplex PCR, and the TCRdb table lists in-frame clones only, not all of them. The repertoire has 55,000 to 80,000 clones, about 92% of them found once; the top ten carry roughly 2.6%. This sequence originates from a human donor who received a liver transplant. This material consisted of CD4+ T cells from blood, taken before liver transplant.

The chain's CDR3 is CASKSGGNADTQYF. CDR3 nucleotides: TGTGCCAGCAAATCCGGCGGGAACGCAGATACGCAGTATTTT. V gene TRBV4-2 combines with J gene TRBJ2-3; possibly TRBD2 for D (6 bases). V lost 7 bases and J lost 4, with 15 bases in between. Germline assignment: CDR1 LGHNA and CDR2 YNFKEQ. The CDR3 has 14 amino acids.